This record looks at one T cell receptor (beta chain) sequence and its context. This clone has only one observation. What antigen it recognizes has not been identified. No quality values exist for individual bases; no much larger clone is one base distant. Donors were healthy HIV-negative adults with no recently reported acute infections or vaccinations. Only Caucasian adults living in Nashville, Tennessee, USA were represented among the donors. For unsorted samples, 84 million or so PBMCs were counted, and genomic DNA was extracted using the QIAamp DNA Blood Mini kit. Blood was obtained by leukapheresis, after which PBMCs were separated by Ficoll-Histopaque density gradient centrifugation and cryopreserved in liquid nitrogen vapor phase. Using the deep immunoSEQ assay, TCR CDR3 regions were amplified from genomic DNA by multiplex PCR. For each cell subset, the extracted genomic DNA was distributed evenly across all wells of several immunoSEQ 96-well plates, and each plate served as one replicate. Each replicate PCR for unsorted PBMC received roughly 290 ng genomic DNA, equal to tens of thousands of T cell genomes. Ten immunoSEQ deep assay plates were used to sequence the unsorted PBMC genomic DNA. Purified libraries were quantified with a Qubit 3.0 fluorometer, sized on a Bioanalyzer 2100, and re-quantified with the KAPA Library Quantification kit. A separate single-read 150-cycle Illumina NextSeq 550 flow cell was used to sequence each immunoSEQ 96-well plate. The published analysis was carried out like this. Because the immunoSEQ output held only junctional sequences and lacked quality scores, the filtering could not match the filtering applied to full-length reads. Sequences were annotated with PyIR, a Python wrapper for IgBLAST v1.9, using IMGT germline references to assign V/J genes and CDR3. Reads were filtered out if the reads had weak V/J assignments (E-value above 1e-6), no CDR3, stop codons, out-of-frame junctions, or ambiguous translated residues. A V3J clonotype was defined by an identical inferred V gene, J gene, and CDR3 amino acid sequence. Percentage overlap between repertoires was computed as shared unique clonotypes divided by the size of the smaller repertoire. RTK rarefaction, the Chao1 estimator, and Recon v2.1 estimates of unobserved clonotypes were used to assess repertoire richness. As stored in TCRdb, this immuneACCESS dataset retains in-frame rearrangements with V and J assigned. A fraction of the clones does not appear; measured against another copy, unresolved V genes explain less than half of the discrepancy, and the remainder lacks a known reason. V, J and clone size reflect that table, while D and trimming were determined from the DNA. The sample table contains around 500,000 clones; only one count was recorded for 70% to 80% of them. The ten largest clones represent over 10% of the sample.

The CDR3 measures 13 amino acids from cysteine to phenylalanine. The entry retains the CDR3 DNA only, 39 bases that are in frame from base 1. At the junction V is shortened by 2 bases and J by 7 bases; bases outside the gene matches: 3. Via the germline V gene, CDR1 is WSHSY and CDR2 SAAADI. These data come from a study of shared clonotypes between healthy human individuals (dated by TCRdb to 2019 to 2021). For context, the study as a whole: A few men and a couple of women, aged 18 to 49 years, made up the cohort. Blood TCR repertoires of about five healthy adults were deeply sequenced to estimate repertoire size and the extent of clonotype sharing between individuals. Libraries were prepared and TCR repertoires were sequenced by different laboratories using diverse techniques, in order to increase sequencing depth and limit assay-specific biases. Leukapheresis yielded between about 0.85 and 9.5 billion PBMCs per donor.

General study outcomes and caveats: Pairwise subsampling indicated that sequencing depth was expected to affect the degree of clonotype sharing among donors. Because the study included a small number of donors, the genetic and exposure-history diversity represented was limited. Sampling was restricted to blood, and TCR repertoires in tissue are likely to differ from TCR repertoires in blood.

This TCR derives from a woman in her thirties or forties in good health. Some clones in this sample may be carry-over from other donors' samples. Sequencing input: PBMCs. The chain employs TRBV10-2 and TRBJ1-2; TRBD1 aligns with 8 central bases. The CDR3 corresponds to CASSEPGGGGYTF. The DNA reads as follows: TGCGCCAGCAGTGAGCCAGGGGGCGGTGGCTACACCTTC.